The next 8 T cell receptor beta chains were all read from a single sample in a study of cytomegalovirus exposure and HLA in healthy donors. The PCR had 60 Vbeta and 13 Jbeta primers. Produced via immunoSEQ multiplex PCR; TCRdb's table is partial and in-frame only. The table includes under 130,000 clones, 65% to 85% detected once. The sample taken for sequencing was PBMCs. The origin of the receptors is a male donor in good health and CMV-seronegative.

This clone was recorded once. The V and J genes are TRBV5-4 and TRBJ2-5; TRBD2 matches 9 bases. V lost 7 bases to trimming and J lost 4 bases; unmatched junction nucleotides: 8. The CDR3 runs 14 residues. The germline CDR1 and CDR2 sequences are SGHNT and YYREEE (reference sequence). In DNA, the CDR3 is TGTGCCAGCGGGGCGGGAGGGACGTCAGAGACCCAGTACTTC. Encoded protein: CASGAGGTSETQYF.

The chain is built from TRBV7-3 and TRBJ1-2; 9 nucleotides agree with TRBD1. The junction had 4 bases not matched to a gene; V was cut back by 2 bases and J by 6 bases. The CDR3 has 14 residues. Per the germline V gene, CDR1 is SGHTA and CDR2 is FQGTGA. CDR3: CASSLGTGMNGYTF. CDR3 in DNA: TGTGCCAGCAGCTTAGGGACAGGGATGAATGGCTACACCTTC. Based on the CDR3 plus reference TRBV7-3 and TRBJ1-2, the full variable domain is GAGVSQTPSNKVTEKGKYVELRCDPISGHTALYWYRQSLGQGPEFLIYFQGTGAADDSGLPNDRFFAVRPEGSVSTLKIQRTERGDSAVYLCASSLGTGMNGYTFGSGTRLTVV.

This chain links TRBV19 with TRBJ1-1; D is unresolved. The CDR3 totals 12 residues. Germline CDR1 is LNHDA and CDR2 is SQIVND (reference sequence). V was pared by 3 bases and J by 7 bases, with 9 bases between. The CDR3 coding sequence is TGTGCCAGTAGTATCGGGAGAGTTGAAGCTTTCTTT. Translating gives CASSIGRVEAFF.

The CDR3 sequence: CASSSYRGGPSMNTEAFF. In DNA form, the CDR3 reads TGTGCCAGCAGCTCTTACCGAGGGGGCCCTTCCATGAACACTGAAGCTTTCTTT. The V and J genes are TRBV7-8 and TRBJ1-1; 7 nucleotides align to TRBD1. Germline values: CDR1 SGHVS, CDR2 FQNEAQ. Trimming took 4 bases from V and 0 from J; bases not matched to a gene: 14. This CDR3 has 18 residues.

The V gene is TRBV4-3, the J gene TRBJ1-5; D is unresolved. This CDR3 comprises 15 residues. Trimming stripped 0 bases from V and 7 bases from J, with 13 bases between. In germline, CDR1 is LGHNA, CDR2 YSLEER. The CDR3 nucleotides are TGCGCCAGCAGCCAAGAAAACCGGGGAGACCAGCCCCAGCATTTT. This codes for CASSQENRGDQPQHF.

The chain carries TRBV5-6 and TRBJ1-4, with 9 bases identical to TRBD1. This CDR3 is built from 15 residues. The junction had 13 bases not matched to a gene; V was cut back by 2 bases and J by 14 bases. Germline CDR1 reads SGHDT; CDR2 reads YYEEEE. CDR3 coding DNA: TGTGCCAGCAGCTTACAGGGGGCGGGCGGTATCCGGCTGTTTTTT. This translates into CASSLQGAGGIRLFF.

The rearrangement joins TRBV7-6 to TRBJ2-2, with 7 bases that match TRBD1. The CDR3 runs to 13 residues. Trimming cost V 3 bases and J 6 bases; bases outside gene matches: 1. The germline V gene has CDR1 SGHVS and CDR2 FNYEAQ. CDR3 region: CASSFTGAGELFF. The CDR3 bases are TGTGCCAGCAGCTTCACAGGGGCCGGGGAGCTGTTTTTT. The variable domain in full, completed from reference TRBV7-6 and TRBJ2-2, reads GAGVSQSPRYKVTKRGQDVALRCDPISGHVSLYWYRQALGQGPEFLTYFNYEAQQDKSGLPNDRFSAERPEGSISTLTIQRTEQRDSAMYRCASSFTGAGELFFGEGSRLTVL.

The chain carries TRBV28 and TRBJ1-1, with 8 positions matching TRBD1. This CDR3 region has 13 residues. Trimming at V came to 3 bases and at J to 11 bases, leaving 8 bases not matched to a gene. Germline CDR1 MDHEN, CDR2 SYDVKM. DNA of the CDR3: TGTGCCAGCAGTTTGCCGGACAGGGCGGTGGCTTTCTTT. Amino acid sequence: CASSLPDRAVAFF.